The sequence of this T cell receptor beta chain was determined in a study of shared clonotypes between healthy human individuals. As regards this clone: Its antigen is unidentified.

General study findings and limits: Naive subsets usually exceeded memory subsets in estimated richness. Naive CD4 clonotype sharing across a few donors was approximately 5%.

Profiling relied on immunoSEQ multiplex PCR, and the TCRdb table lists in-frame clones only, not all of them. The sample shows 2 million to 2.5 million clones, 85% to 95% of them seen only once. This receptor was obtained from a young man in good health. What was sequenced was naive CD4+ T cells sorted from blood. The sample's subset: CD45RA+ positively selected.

CDR3 in DNA: TGCGCCAGTAGGGGGTCCGTCACAGATACGCAGTATTTT. It codes for CASRGSVTDTQYF. The rearrangement joins TRBV5-1 to TRBJ2-3, with a tentative D call TRBD1 (6 bases). Germline CDR1 is SGHRS and CDR2 is YFSETQ. CDR3 length: 13 residues. Trimming took 8 bases from V and 2 from J, leaving 12 bases between them.